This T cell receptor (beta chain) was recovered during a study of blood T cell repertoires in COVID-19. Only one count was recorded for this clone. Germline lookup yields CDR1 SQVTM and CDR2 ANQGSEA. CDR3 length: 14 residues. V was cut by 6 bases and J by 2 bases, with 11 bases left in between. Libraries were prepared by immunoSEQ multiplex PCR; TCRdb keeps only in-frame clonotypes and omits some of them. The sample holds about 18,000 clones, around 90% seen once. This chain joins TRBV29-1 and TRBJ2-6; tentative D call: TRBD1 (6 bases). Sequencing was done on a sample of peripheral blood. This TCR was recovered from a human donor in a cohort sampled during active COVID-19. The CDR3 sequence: CSVAQGTGANVLTF. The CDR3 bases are TGCAGCGTCGCGCAGGGGACTGGGGCCAACGTCCTGACTTTC.